The rows below give T cell receptor beta chains drawn from one sample of a study of PD-L1 blockade in urothelial cancer. The repertoire was sequenced with immunoSEQ multiplex PCR; TCRdb's copy has only in-frame clones and lacks some. This table has about 83,000 clones, 75% to 90% appearing once. Sample: PBMCs, taken around atezolizumab (anti-PD-L1) treatment. These receptors were obtained from a woman between 65 and 79 years old with urothelial cancer. Each CDR3 is given with its conserved first and last residue. A D gene is named only where the DNA matches it firmly. Some rows mark clone size as missing; the rest say once, few, many or name a class of expanded clone.

clone_size	d_call	j_call	v_call	cdr3_nt	cdr3_aa
.	.	TRBJ1-5	TRBV28	TGTGCCAGCAGTTTCCAGGGAGGGTTCCAAGGAGCCCAGCATTTT	CASSFQGGFQGAQHF
.	.	TRBJ1-2	TRBV10-3	TGTGCCATCACCCGGGACATCAACTCTTTCTATGGCTACACCTTC	CAITRDINSFYGYTF
.	.	TRBJ2-2	TRBV7-6	TGTGCCAGCAGCTTAGGGGGAGTCACCGGGGAGCTGTTTTTT	CASSLGGVTGELFF
.	TRBD1	TRBJ1-4	TRBV14	TGTGCCAGCAGCGGTCACAGGGGACGTAGTGAAAAACTGTTTTTT	CASSGHRGRSEKLFF
.	TRBD1	TRBJ1-1	TRBV18	TGTGCCAGCTCACCAAATCTGGGACAGGGTTCGTCTGAAGCTTTCTTT	CASSPNLGQGSSEAFF
.	TRBD2	TRBJ2-1	TRBV7-8	TGTGCCAGCAGCAAGGGACTAGCGGGGGGGACTGGTGCCTACAATGAGCAGTTCTTC	CASSKGLAGGTGAYNEQFF
few	.	TRBJ1-4	TRBV5-4	TGTGCCAGCAGCAGACTTGGGACTAATGAAAAACTGTTTTTT	CASSRLGTNEKLFF
.	TRBD1	TRBJ1-2	TRBV14	TGTGCCAGCAGCCAATTGCAGGGGGTGAATGGCTACACCTTC	CASSQLQGVNGYTF
.	.	TRBJ2-2	TRBV4-3	TGCGCCAGCAGCCAAGATGTGTCGGGGAACACCGGGGAGCTGTTTTTT	CASSQDVSGNTGELFF
.	.	TRBJ2-4	TRBV7-2	TGTGCCAGCAGCTTAGCCGGGACAACGATTCCGGACATTCAGTACTTC	CASSLAGTTIPDIQYF
.	.	TRBJ1-5	TRBV16	TGTGCCAGCAGACCGGCGGGGGAAAATCAGCCCCAGCATTTT	CASRPAGENQPQHF
.	TRBD2	TRBJ2-6	TRBV7-9	TGTGCCAGCACCCCGGGGGGGCTCTCTGGGGCCAACGTCCTGACTTTC	CASTPGGLSGANVLTF
.	.	TRBJ2-7	TRBV12-2	TGTGCAAGTCGCTTAGTGGGGGCACCTTCCTACGAGCAGTACTTC	CASRLVGAPSYEQYF
many	.	TRBJ2-3	TRBV30	TGTGCCTGGAGTCCTTCAGGGGCCACAGATACGCAGTATTTT	CAWSPSGATDTQYF